These T cell receptor beta chains were read from a single sample in a study of OX40 agonist ivuxolimab in advanced cancers. TCRdb keeps only in-frame clones here, not all; method: immunoSEQ multiplex PCR. The table lists more than 35,000 clones, around 88% of them singletons. The sample consisted of CD4+ or CD8+ T cells sorted from blood, taken in a trial of the OX40 agonist ivuxolimab. These TCRs come from an adult with an advanced solid tumor such as melanoma, head and neck, liver or kidney cancer. The CDR3 runs from the conserved cysteine through the conserved F or W. The D gene is left open where the match is weak. Not every row has a clone size; where given, it reads once, few, many or a size class.

TRBJ1-1 . . TRBV19 CASKEGDTEAFF TGTGCCAGTAAAGAGGGGGACACTGAAGCTTTCTTT
TRBJ1-4 TRBD1 . TRBV27 CASSLRGRSNEKLFF TGTGCCAGCAGTCTCAGGGGGCGGTCTAATGAAAAACTGTTTTTT
TRBJ1-2 TRBD1 . TRBV5-4 CATRTGGYGYTF TGTGCCACCCGGACAGGGGGATATGGCTACACCTTC
TRBJ1-2 . . TRBV29-1 CSVDLVLYGYTF TGCAGCGTTGATTTAGTATTGTATGGCTACACCTTC
TRBJ1-1 . . TRBV2 CASSKKGGNTEAFF TGTGCCAGCAGTAAGAAGGGCGGTAACACTGAAGCTTTCTTT
TRBJ2-1 . . TRBV28 CASSLYALLNEQFF TGTGCCAGCAGTTTGTATGCCCTTCTGAATGAGCAGTTCTTC
TRBJ2-5 . . TRBV6-1 CATLLGRLLGTQYF TGTGCCACCCTCCTAGGACGCCTCTTGGGGACCCAGTACTTC
TRBJ2-2 TRBD2 . TRBV5-1 CASSRTGTIEGELFF TGCGCCAGCAGCAGGACCGGGACTATTGAGGGGGAGCTGTTTTTT
TRBJ1-1 TRBD1 . TRBV7-9 CASSYNRGTEAFF TGTGCCAGCAGCTATAACAGGGGAACTGAAGCTTTCTTT
TRBJ2-1 . few TRBV7-9 CASSFTEQFF TGTGCCAGCAGCTTTACAGAGCAGTTCTTC
TRBJ1-1 TRBD1 . TRBV6-4 CASSDRGRVAFF TGTGCCAGCAGTGACAGGGGGCGAGTAGCTTTCTTT
TRBJ2-1 . once TRBV2 CASSEGRRYPGNEQFF TGTGCCAGCAGTGAAGGTAGACGTTACCCCGGCAATGAGCAGTTCTTC
TRBJ2-5 TRBD1 . TRBV25-1 CASSEWGQGVGETQYF TGTGCCAGCAGTGAATGGGGACAGGGGGTTGGGGAGACCCAGTACTTC